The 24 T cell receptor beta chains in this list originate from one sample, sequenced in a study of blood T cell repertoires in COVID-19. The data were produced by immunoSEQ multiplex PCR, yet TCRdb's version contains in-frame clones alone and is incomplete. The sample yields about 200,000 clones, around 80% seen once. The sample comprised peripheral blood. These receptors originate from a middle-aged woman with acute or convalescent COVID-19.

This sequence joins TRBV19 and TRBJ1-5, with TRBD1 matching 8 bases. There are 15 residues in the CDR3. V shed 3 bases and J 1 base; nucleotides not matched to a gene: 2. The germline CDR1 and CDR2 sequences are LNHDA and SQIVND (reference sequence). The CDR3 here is CASSIQGASNQPQHF. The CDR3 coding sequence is TGTGCCAGTAGTATCCAGGGGGCGAGCAATCAGCCCCAGCATTTT.

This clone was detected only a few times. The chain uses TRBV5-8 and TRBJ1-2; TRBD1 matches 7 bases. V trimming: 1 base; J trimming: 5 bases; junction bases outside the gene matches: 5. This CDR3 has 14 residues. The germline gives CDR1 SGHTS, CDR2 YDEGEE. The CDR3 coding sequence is TGTGCCAGCAGCTTGTTGGGACAGCTGTATGGCTACACCTTC. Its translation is CASSLLGQLYGYTF.

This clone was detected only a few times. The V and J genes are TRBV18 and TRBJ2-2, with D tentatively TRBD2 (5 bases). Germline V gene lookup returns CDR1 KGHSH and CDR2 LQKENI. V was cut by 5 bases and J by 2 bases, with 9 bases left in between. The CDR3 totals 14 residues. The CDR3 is CASSTTGNTGELFF. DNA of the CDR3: TGTGCCAGCTCAACGACGGGAAACACCGGGGAGCTGTTTTTT.

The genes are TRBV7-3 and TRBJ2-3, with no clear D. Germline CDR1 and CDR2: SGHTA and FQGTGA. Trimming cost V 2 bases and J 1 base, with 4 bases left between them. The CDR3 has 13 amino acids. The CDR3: CASSLFGTDTQYF. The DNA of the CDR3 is TGTGCCAGCAGCTTATTCGGCACAGATACGCAGTATTTT.

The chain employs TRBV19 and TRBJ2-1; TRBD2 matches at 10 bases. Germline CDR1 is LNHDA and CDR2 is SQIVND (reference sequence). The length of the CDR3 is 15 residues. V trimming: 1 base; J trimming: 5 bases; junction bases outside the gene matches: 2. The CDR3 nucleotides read TGTGCCAGTAGTATAGTGAGCGGGAGGGACAATGAGCAGTTCTTC. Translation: CASSIVSGRDNEQFF.

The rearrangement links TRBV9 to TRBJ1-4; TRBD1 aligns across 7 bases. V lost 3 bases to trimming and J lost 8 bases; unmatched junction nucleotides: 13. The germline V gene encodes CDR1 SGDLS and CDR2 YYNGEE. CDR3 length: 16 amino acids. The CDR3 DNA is TGTGCCAGCAGCGCCGATTCAGGGGGAGGAGGCGAAAAACTGTTTTTT. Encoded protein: CASSADSGGGGEKLFF.

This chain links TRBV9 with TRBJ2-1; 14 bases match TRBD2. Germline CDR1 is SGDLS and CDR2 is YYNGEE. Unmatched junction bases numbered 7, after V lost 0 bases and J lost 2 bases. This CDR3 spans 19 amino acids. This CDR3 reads CASSVVPGLAGVTYNEQFF. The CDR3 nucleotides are TGTGCCAGCAGCGTAGTTCCGGGACTAGCGGGGGTAACCTACAATGAGCAGTTCTTC.

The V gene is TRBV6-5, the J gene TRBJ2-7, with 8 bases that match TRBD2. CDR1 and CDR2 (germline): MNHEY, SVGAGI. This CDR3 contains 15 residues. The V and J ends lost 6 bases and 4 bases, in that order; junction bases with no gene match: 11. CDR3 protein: CASRTGLVGGYEQYF. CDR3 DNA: TGTGCCAGCAGGACGGGACTAGTGGGTGGGTACGAGCAGTACTTC.

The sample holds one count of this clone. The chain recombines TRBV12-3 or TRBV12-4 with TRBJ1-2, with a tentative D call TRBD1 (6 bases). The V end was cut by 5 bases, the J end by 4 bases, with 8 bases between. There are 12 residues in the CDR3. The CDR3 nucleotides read TGTGCCAGCAGTGGGGGCGGCTATGGCTACACCTTC. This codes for CASSGGGYGYTF.

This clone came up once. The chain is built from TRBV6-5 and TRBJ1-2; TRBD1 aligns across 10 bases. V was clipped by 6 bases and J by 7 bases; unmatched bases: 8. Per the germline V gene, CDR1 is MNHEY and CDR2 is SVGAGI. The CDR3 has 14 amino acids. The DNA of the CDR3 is TGTGCCAGCAGGACCGGGACAGGGGTGTCTGGCTACACCTTC. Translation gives CASRTGTGVSGYTF.

The CDR3 loop is CASSRDTKYEQYF. CDR3 coding DNA: TGCGCCAGCAGCCGGGACACCAAATACGAGCAGTACTTC. The chain uses TRBV4-1 and TRBJ2-7; D possibly corresponds to TRBD1 (6 bases). Germline V CDR1 and CDR2: MGHRA, YSYEKL. The CDR3 extends over 13 amino acids. Trimming cost V 4 bases and J 4 bases, with 11 bases left between them.

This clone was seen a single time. CDR3 residues: CAWSVGQGYNRKLFF. CDR3 DNA sequence: TGTGCCTGGAGTGTAGGCCAGGGTTATAATAGGAAACTGTTTTTT. The rearrangement joins TRBV30 to TRBJ1-4; TRBD1 might be the D (5 bases). The germline V gene has CDR1 GTSNPN and CDR2 SVGIG (reference sequence). V dropped 0 bases and J dropped 11 bases, with 19 bases sitting between them. This CDR3 contains 15 residues.

The CDR3 DNA sequence: TGCGCCAGCAGCCATTATAGCGGGAGACGCTCTGGGGCCAACGTCCTGACTTTC. Its protein product is CASSHYSGRRSGANVLTF. The gene calls are TRBV4-1 and TRBJ2-6; 9 bases fit TRBD2. This CDR3 has 18 amino acids. Germline CDR1 is MGHRA and CDR2 is YSYEKL. V gave up 3 bases and J gave up 0 bases; unmatched junction bases: 6.

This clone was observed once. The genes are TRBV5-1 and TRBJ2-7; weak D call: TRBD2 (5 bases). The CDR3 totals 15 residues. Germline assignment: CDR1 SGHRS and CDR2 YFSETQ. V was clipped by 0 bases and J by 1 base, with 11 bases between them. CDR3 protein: CASSLEPGGSYEQYF. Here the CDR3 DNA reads TGCGCCAGCAGCTTGGAGCCAGGCGGGTCCTACGAGCAGTACTTC.

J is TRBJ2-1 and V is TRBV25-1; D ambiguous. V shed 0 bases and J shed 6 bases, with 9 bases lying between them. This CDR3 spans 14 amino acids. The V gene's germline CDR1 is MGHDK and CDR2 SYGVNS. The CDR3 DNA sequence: TGTGCCAGCAGTGAATATGGGCAGCTCAATGAGCAGTTCTTC. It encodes CASSEYGQLNEQFF.

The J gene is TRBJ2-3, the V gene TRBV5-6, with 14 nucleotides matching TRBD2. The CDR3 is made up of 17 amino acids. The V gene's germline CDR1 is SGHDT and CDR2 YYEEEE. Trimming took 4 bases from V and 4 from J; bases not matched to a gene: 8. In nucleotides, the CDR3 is TGTGCCAGCAGCATCCCGGGACTAGCGGGAGCCTCAGATACGCAGTATTTT. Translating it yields CASSIPGLAGASDTQYF.

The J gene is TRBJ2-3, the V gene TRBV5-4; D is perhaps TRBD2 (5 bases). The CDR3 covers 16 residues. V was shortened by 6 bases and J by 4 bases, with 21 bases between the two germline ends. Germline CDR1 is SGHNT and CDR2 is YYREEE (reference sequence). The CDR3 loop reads CASTRLGVYHADTQYF. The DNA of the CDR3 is TGTGCCAGCACACGGCTCGGGGTTTATCATGCAGATACGCAGTATTTT.

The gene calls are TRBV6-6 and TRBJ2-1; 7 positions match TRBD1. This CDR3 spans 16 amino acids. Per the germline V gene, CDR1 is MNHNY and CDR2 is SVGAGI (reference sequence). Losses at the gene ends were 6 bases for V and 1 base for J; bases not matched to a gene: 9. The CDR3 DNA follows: TGTGCCAGCAGACTACAAGGGGGCTCTTCCTACAATGAGCAGTTCTTC. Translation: CASRLQGGSSYNEQFF.

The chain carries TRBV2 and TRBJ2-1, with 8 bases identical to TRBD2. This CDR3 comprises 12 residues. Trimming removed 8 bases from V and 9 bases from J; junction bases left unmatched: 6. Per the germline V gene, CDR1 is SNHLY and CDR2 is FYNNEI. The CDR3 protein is CASLGLVGEQFF. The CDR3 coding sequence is TGTGCCAGCTTGGGACTAGTTGGTGAGCAGTTCTTC.

CDR3 protein: CASSLGLAGGPDTQYF. Here the CDR3 DNA reads TGTGCCAGCAGCTTGGGGCTAGCGGGGGGGCCAGATACGCAGTATTTT. This chain connects TRBV7-3 to TRBJ2-3; TRBD2 agrees at 12 bases. The CDR3 covers 16 residues. V dropped 3 bases and J dropped 4; count of bases not matched to a gene: 5. Germline V gene data show CDR1 as SGHTA and CDR2 as FQGTGA. The full variable domain, with the rest looked up from reference TRBV7-3 and TRBJ2-3, is GAGVSQTPSNKVTEKGKYVELRCDPISGHTALYWYRQSLGQGPEFLIYFQGTGAADDSGLPNDRFFAVRPEGSVSTLKIQRTERGDSAVYLCASSLGLAGGPDTQYFGPGTRLTVL.

CDR3 coding DNA: TGTGCCAGCAGCTTCAGTCTCCCCGGGACAGGGGCCGGTGAGCAGTTCTTC. Its translation is CASSFSLPGTGAGEQFF. The chain has TRBV7-9 and TRBJ2-1; 10 bases map to TRBD1. The CDR3 covers 17 residues. Trimming at V came to 3 bases and at J to 9 bases, leaving 14 bases not matched to a gene. Germline V lookup: CDR1 SEHNR, CDR2 FQNEAQ (reference sequence).

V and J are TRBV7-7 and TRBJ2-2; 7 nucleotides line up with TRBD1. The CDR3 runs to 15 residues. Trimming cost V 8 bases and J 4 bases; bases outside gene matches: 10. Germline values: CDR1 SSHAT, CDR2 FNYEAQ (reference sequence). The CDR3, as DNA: TGTGCCAGCGCGAACAGGGCAGGGGGCACCGGGGAGCTGTTTTTT. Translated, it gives CASANRAGGTGELFF. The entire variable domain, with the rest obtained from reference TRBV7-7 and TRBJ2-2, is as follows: GAGVSQSPRYKVTKRGQDVTLRCDPISSHATLYWYQQALGQGPEFLTYFNYEAQPDKSGLPSDRFSAERPEGSISTLTIQRTEQRDSAMYRCASANRAGGTGELFFGEGSRLTVL.

CDR3: CASSLAPPGRVITNEQFF. The CDR3 region has the DNA TGTGCCAGCAGCTTAGCGCCCCCGGGGAGGGTGATTACAAATGAGCAGTTCTTC. The chain recombines TRBV11-1 with TRBJ2-1, with 7 nucleotides matching TRBD2. The CDR3 has 18 amino acids. From germline, CDR1 is SGHAT and CDR2 FQDESV (reference sequence). Unmatched junction bases numbered 15, after V lost 0 bases and J lost 7 bases.

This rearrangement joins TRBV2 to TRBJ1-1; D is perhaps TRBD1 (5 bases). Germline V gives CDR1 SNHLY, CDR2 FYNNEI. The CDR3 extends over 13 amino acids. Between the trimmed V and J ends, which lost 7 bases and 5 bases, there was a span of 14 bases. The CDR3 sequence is CASKRGGRTEAFF. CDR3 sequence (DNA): TGTGCCAGCAAAAGGGGCGGGAGGACTGAAGCTTTCTTT.